The 18 T cell receptor beta chains in this list originate from one sample, sequenced in a study of T cell repertoires in ileal Crohn's disease. The repertoire was sequenced with immunoSEQ multiplex PCR; TCRdb's copy has only in-frame clones and lacks some. The data hold more than 60,000 clones, with roughly 89% observed a single time. Time point noted: neoterminal ileum biopsy at postoperative endoscopy, about 6 months after surgery. Sequencing used ileal tissue. The receptors derive from an adult with Crohn's disease.

This sequence joins TRBV18 and TRBJ2-3, with 7 bases that match TRBD1. The CDR3 is made up of 19 amino acids. The ends lost 3 bases at V and 4 bases at J; junction bases unmatched: 19. Germline V gene lookup returns CDR1 KGHSH and CDR2 LQKENI. CDR3 coding DNA: TGTGCCAGCTCACCTCGGGACAGAGTGATAAGACTCGAGGCAGATACGCAGTATTTT. It yields the protein CASSPRDRVIRLEADTQYF.

The V and J genes are TRBV19 and TRBJ1-3; the D gene is possibly TRBD1 (6 bases). The CDR3 is 14 residues long. Germline-derived CDR1 and CDR2 are LNHDA and SQIVND (reference sequence). V lost 10 bases and J lost 3, with 16 bases in between. CDR3 amino acids: CATGEGQRGNTIYF. The CDR3 bases are TGTGCCACCGGGGAGGGACAACGTGGAAACACCATATATTTT.

This chain joins TRBV15 and TRBJ1-1; D not certain. The ends were cut back, 8 bases at V and 1 base at J, with 11 bases in the middle. The CDR3 is made up of 13 amino acids. In germline, CDR1 is LNHNV, CDR2 YYDKDF (reference sequence). The CDR3 reads CATARTGNTEAFF. CDR3 nucleotides: TGTGCCACCGCCAGGACTGGGAACACTGAAGCTTTCTTT.

CDR3 nucleotides: TGTGCCAGCAGCTCCTCCGGCTCCTATAATTCACCCCTCCACTTT. Protein: CASSSSGSYNSPLHF. The rearrangement uses TRBV7-2 and TRBJ1-6; D not resolved. CDR1 is SGHTA and CDR2 is FQGNSA in the germline V gene. This CDR3 is built from 15 residues. V shed 4 bases and J shed 0 bases, with 7 bases lying between them.

This clone was seen just once. The rearrangement joins TRBV7-2 to TRBJ1-2, with 7 nucleotides matching TRBD1. Germline V CDR1 and CDR2: SGHTA, FQGNSA. The CDR3 runs to 15 residues. The junction had 8 bases not matched to a gene; V was cut back by 5 bases and J by 2 bases. CDR3 amino acids: CASSLGGGQNYGYTF. The CDR3 DNA sequence: TGTGCCAGCAGCCTAGGTGGGGGACAGAACTATGGCTACACCTTC.

This chain links TRBV5-1 with TRBJ2-2; 8 nucleotides match TRBD1. J lost 2 bases, V lost 6 bases, and 9 bases had no gene match. The CDR3 length is 16 residues. Germline V gene sequence: CDR1 SGHRS, CDR2 YFSETQ. In DNA, the CDR3 is TGCGCCAGCACCCAGGACAGGGTGAAAAACACCGGGGAGCTGTTTTTT. Translation: CASTQDRVKNTGELFF.

The chain carries TRBV7-9 and TRBJ1-6; 10 bases agree with TRBD1. The CDR3 covers 15 residues. J gave up 8 bases and V 5 bases, and 6 bases lay outside the gene matches. Germline V gives CDR1 SEHNR, CDR2 FQNEAQ (reference sequence). The CDR3 spells CASSPGTGDYSPLHF. The CDR3 DNA reads TGTGCCAGCAGCCCCGGGACAGGGGATTATTCACCCCTCCACTTT.

The rearrangement joins TRBV7-7 to TRBJ2-5; D is perhaps TRBD1 (6 bases). The V gene's germline CDR1 is SSHAT and CDR2 FNYEAQ (reference sequence). The CDR3 consists of 15 residues. Here the CDR3 reads CASSQGQGTQETQYF. In nucleotides, the CDR3 is TGTGCGTCGTCCCAGGGCCAGGGGACACAAGAGACCCAGTACTTC.

The V gene is TRBV7-6, the J gene TRBJ1-2, with 10 bases aligning to TRBD1. The ends lost 3 bases at V and 0 bases at J; junction bases unmatched: 7. This CDR3 region has 17 residues. CDR1 is SGHVS and CDR2 is FNYEAQ in the germline V gene. CDR3 DNA: TGTGCCAGCAGCTTCCGTCACGGGACAGGGGCTAACTATGGCTACACCTTC. It encodes CASSFRHGTGANYGYTF.

The rearrangement links TRBV25-1 to TRBJ2-2; TRBD1 might be the D (6 bases). The CDR3 spans 17 residues. In germline, CDR1 is MGHDK, CDR2 SYGVNS. V lost 3 bases and J 4 bases, leaving 18 bases between the germline ends. Written as DNA, the CDR3 is TGTGCCAGCAGTGACCGGACACTGACAGGAGGCACCGGGGAGCTGTTTTTT. As protein: CASSDRTLTGGTGELFF. Looking up the rest from reference TRBV25-1 and TRBJ2-2 gives the full variable domain: EADIYQTPRYLVIGTGKKITLECSQTMGHDKMYWYQQDPGMELHLIHYSYGVNSTEKGDLSSESTVSRIRTEHFPLTLESARPSHTSQYLCASSDRTLTGGTGELFFGEGSRLTVL.

This CDR3 reads CSVDGGNEQFF. The CDR3, as DNA: TGCAGCGTGGACGGGGGCAATGAGCAGTTCTTC. The V and J genes are TRBV29-1 and TRBJ2-1, with D maybe TRBD2 (6 bases). The CDR3 sequence is 11 residues long. The germline gives CDR1 SQVTM, CDR2 ANQGSEA. Trimming removed 6 bases from V and 6 bases from J, with 9 bases in between.

V usage is TRBV18 and J usage is TRBJ1-3; D gene uncertain. CDR1 is KGHSH and CDR2 is LQKENI in the germline V gene. The CDR3 length is 17 residues. V dropped 6 bases and J dropped 0 bases, with 18 bases sitting between them. The CDR3 here is CASSQIPQGGSGNTIYF. The DNA for the CDR3 is TGTGCCAGCTCTCAAATCCCCCAAGGAGGCTCTGGAAACACCATATATTTT.

The chain combines TRBV5-1 with TRBJ1-5; 8 bases map to TRBD1. The CDR3 length is 15 residues. V was clipped by 4 bases and J by 6 bases; unmatched bases: 9. Germline V gene lookup returns CDR1 SGHRS and CDR2 YFSETQ. The CDR3 region has the DNA TGCGCCAGCAGCCCGACCTCAGGGGGCTTTCAGCCCCAGCATTTT. It is translated as CASSPTSGGFQPQHF.

This clone was recorded once. This chain links TRBV7-9 with TRBJ2-7; 9 bases line up with TRBD2. Trimming at V came to 4 bases and at J to 5 bases, leaving 12 bases not matched to a gene. CDR3 size: 16 residues. CDR1 is SEHNR, CDR2 FQNEAQ, per germline (reference sequence). The CDR3 nucleotides are TGTGCCAGCAGCTCACCTCCGGCGGTAGCGGGAGACGAGCAGTACTTC. Residues: CASSSPPAVAGDEQYF.

The CDR3 spells CASSLGTGATEAFF. In nucleotides, the CDR3 is TGTGCCAGCAGCTTGGGGACAGGGGCCACTGAAGCTTTCTTT. This chain connects TRBV5-6 to TRBJ1-1, with 9 positions matching TRBD1. Germline V gene lookup returns CDR1 SGHDT and CDR2 YYEEEE. V lost 0 bases, J lost 4 bases, and 1 base stayed unmatched. This CDR3 contains 14 residues.

The chain employs TRBV9 and TRBJ1-2; 8 bases are a match to TRBD1. V gave up 6 bases and J gave up 8 bases; unmatched junction bases: 9. This CDR3 has 13 residues. In germline, CDR1 is SGDLS, CDR2 YYNGEE. CDR3 DNA sequence: TGTGCCAGCAAACAATCAGGGGGCGCCGGCTACACCTTC. Amino acid sequence: CASKQSGGAGYTF. Combining the CDR3 with reference TRBV9 and TRBJ1-2 gives the whole variable domain DSGVTQTPKHLITATGQRVTLRCSPRSGDLSVYWYQQSLDQGLQFLIQYYNGEERAKGNILERFSAQQFPDLHSELNLSSLELGDSALYFCASKQSGGAGYTFGSGTRLTVV.

V is TRBV29-1 and J is TRBJ2-7; 10 bases match TRBD1. The CDR3 extends over 13 amino acids. The J segment lost 6 bases and the V segment lost 4 bases, leaving 6 bases of the junction unmatched. CDR1 is SQVTM, CDR2 ANQGSEA, per germline. The CDR3 region is CSVGIGTGVEQYF. CDR3 DNA sequence: TGCAGCGTTGGGATCGGGACAGGGGTCGAGCAGTACTTC.

This clone has only one observation. This chain links TRBV27 with TRBJ1-2, with TRBD1 identical over 9 bases. The V gene end was trimmed by 6 bases and the J gene end by 7 bases; junction bases not matched to a gene: 12. This CDR3 contains 15 residues. The germline CDR1 and CDR2 sequences are MNHEY and SMNVEV (reference sequence). CDR3 sequence reads: CASSLSNRGRGGYTF. The CDR3 DNA reads as TGTGCCAGCAGCCTTAGCAACAGGGGGCGGGGTGGCTACACCTTC.